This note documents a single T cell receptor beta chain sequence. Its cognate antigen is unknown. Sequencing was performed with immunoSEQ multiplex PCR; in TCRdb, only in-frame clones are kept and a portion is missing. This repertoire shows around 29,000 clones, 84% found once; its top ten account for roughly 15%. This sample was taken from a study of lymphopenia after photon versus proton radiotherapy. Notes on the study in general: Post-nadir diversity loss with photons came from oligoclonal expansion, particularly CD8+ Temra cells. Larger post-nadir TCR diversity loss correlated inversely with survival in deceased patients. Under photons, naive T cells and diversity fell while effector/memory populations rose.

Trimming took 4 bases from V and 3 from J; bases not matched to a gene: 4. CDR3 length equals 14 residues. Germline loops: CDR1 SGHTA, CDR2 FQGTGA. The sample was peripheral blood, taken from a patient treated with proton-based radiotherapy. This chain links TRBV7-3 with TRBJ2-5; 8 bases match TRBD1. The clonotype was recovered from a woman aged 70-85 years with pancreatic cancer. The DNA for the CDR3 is TGTGCCAGCAGCTCGTTGACAGGGGAAGAGACCCAGTACTTC. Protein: CASSSLTGEETQYF.